These 30 T cell receptor beta chains came from one sample sequenced in a study of T cell responses to AZD1222 COVID-19 vaccine. Assay: immunoSEQ multiplex PCR; the TCRdb copy retains only in-frame clones and omits some. Here the sample spans about 180,000 clones, 90% to 95% being singletons. The sequencing here drew on peripheral blood, taken on day 0 of AZD1222 vaccination. These receptors originate from an adult in good health.

This chain joins TRBV6-5 and TRBJ2-5, with D perhaps matching TRBD1 or TRBD2 (6 bases each). Germline-derived CDR1 and CDR2 are MNHEY and SVGAGI. This CDR3 is 14 amino acids long. With 6 bases removed from V and 4 bases from J, the gap between germline ends came to 15 bases. The CDR3 sequence: CASRVTGTGETQYF. DNA for the CDR3: TGTGCCAGCAGGGTCACAGGGACTGGAGAGACCCAGTACTTC.

The V gene is TRBV30, the J gene TRBJ1-4; D call uncertain. Germline V lookup: CDR1 GTSNPN, CDR2 SVGIG (reference sequence). Trimming removed 2 bases from V and 0 bases from J, with 7 bases in between. The CDR3 covers 14 residues. As DNA, the CDR3 is TGTGCCTGGAGTAAAGTTGCAACTAATGAAAAACTGTTTTTT. This encodes CAWSKVATNEKLFF.

This clone has a single count. The chain joins TRBV27 to TRBJ1-1; maybe TRBD1 (5 bases). From germline, CDR1 is MNHEY and CDR2 SMNVEV (reference sequence). The CDR3 runs to 14 residues. V was pared by 3 bases and J by 3 bases, with 11 bases between. CDR3 loop: CASSFLGDHTEAFF. The CDR3 DNA follows: TGTGCCAGCAGTTTTCTGGGGGACCACACTGAAGCTTTCTTT.

The V gene is TRBV28, the J gene TRBJ2-7; D remains ambiguous. CDR1 is MDHEN and CDR2 is SYDVKM in the germline V gene. The CDR3 runs to 13 residues. V lost 9 bases to trimming and J lost 4 bases, with 16 bases between them. Here the CDR3 DNA reads TGTGCCAGTGGGCAGGCAGACTTATACGAGCAGTACTTC. It is translated as CASGQADLYEQYF.

The chain combines TRBV28 with TRBJ1-2; D is ambiguous. CDR1 is MDHEN and CDR2 is SYDVKM in the germline V gene. This CDR3 spans 13 amino acids. V was trimmed by 5 bases and J by 2 bases, leaving 9 bases between them. The CDR3 DNA reads as TGTGCCAGCAGTAAAAGGGCCAACTATGGCTACACCTTC. Translating gives CASSKRANYGYTF.

J is TRBJ1-1 and V is TRBV19; D unclear. Germline V gene lookup returns CDR1 LNHDA and CDR2 SQIVND (reference sequence). The V and J ends lost 2 bases and 0 bases respectively, with 7 bases between them. The CDR3 sequence is 14 residues long. The CDR3, as DNA: TGTGCCAGTAGTATACCGAGCCTGAACACTGAAGCTTTCTTT. Its protein is CASSIPSLNTEAFF.

The genes are TRBV11-2 and TRBJ2-2, with TRBD2 as a possible D gene (6 bases). V dropped 3 bases and J dropped 2 bases, with 13 bases sitting between them. Germline CDR1 is SGHAT and CDR2 is FQNNGV. The CDR3 covers 16 residues. This chain's CDR3 is CASSFTGVPNTGELFF. The CDR3 DNA follows: TGTGCCAGCAGCTTTACGGGAGTTCCAAACACCGGGGAGCTGTTTTTT.

A few counts support this clone. The V and J genes are TRBV4-1 and TRBJ1-5; D is unresolved. This CDR3 is 14 amino acids long. V was pared by 1 base and J by 9 bases, with 13 bases between. Germline CDR1 and CDR2: MGHRA and YSYEKL. CDR3 sequence reads: CASSQGGTDGPQHF. The DNA of the CDR3 is TGCGCCAGCAGCCAAGGAGGAACCGACGGGCCCCAGCATTTT.

V is TRBV9 and J is TRBJ2-2; TRBD2 aligns across 15 bases. Trimming cost V 4 bases and J 6 bases; bases outside gene matches: 10. CDR1 is SGDLS, CDR2 YYNGEE, per germline. The CDR3 spans 18 residues. The CDR3 DNA follows: TGTGCCAGCAGCTTCGGACTAGCGGGAGGGCCTTTCCCCGGGGAGCTGTTTTTT. Translated, it gives CASSFGLAGGPFPGELFF.

This sequence joins TRBV3-1 (or the pseudogene TRBV3-2) and TRBJ1-6; D not certain. Germline loops: CDR1 LGHDT, CDR2 YNNKEL (reference sequence). Trimming left V 0 bases short and J 14 bases short, with 14 bases between. The CDR3 is 14 amino acids. CDR3 sequence (DNA): TGTGCCAGCAGCCAAGAAACGCTCCCCCGGTCCCTCCACTTT. This translates into CASSQETLPRSLHF.

This rearrangement joins TRBV10-3 to TRBJ1-1; D uncertain. This CDR3 comprises 15 residues. The germline CDR1 and CDR2 sequences are ENHRY and SYGVKD. V was pared by 1 base and J by 8 bases, with 17 bases between. The CDR3 nucleotides read TGTGCCATCAGTGAGTTCGGGCGGAGCCTAGGGGAAGCTTTCTTT. The encoded protein is CAISEFGRSLGEAFF.

The chain links TRBV9 to TRBJ1-4; D unclear. The CDR3 is made up of 14 amino acids. The V gene's germline CDR1 is SGDLS and CDR2 YYNGEE. The V end was cut by 0 bases, the J end by 4 bases, with 7 bases between. The CDR3 spells CASSVAGDNEKLFF. CDR3 in DNA: TGTGCCAGCAGCGTAGCAGGTGATAATGAAAAACTGTTTTTT.

The gene calls are TRBV19 and TRBJ1-5, with 11 nucleotides matching TRBD1. Per the germline V gene, CDR1 is LNHDA and CDR2 is SQIVND (reference sequence). The CDR3 contains 17 residues. With V trimmed by 2 bases and J by 2 bases, 5 bases remained unmatched. The CDR3 nucleotides read TGTGCCAGTAGTATAAGGACAGGGGGCGCGGGCAATCAGCCCCAGCATTTT. This translates into CASSIRTGGAGNQPQHF. The whole variable domain, filled in from reference TRBV19 and TRBJ1-5, reads DGGITQSPKYLFRKEGQNVTLSCEQNLNHDAMYWYRQDPGQGLRLIYYSQIVNDFQKGDIAEGYSVSREKKESFPLTVTSAQKNPTAFYLCASSIRTGGAGNQPQHFGDGTRLSIL.

The chain links TRBV15 to TRBJ1-1, with D possibly being TRBD1 (5 bases). The CDR3 consists of 13 residues. The germline gives CDR1 LNHNV, CDR2 YYDKDF (reference sequence). Trimming left V 1 base short and J 6 bases short, with 9 bases between. CDR3: CATSRGLGAEAFF. The CDR3 bases are TGTGCCACCAGCAGAGGGTTGGGGGCTGAAGCTTTCTTT. The full variable domain, rest sourced from reference TRBV15 and TRBJ1-1, is DAMVIQNPRYQVTQFGKPVTLSCSQTLNHNVMYWYQQKSSQAPKLLFHYYDKDFNNEADTPDNFQSRRPNTSFCFLDIRSPGLGDTAMYLCATSRGLGAEAFFGQGTRLTVV.

This clone was counted a single time. This rearrangement joins TRBV3-1 (or the pseudogene TRBV3-2) to TRBJ2-5; perhaps TRBD2 as D (5 bases). Germline CDR1 LGHDT, CDR2 YNNKEL (reference sequence). V was trimmed by 1 base and J by 5 bases, leaving 8 bases between them. The CDR3 runs to 13 residues. CDR3 DNA: TGTGCCAGCAGCCAAGGGACTCTCGAGACCCAGTACTTC. It specifies CASSQGTLETQYF.

This chain links TRBV7-2 with TRBJ2-7, with D hard to call. The CDR3 covers 13 residues. Germline V gene sequence: CDR1 SGHTA, CDR2 FQGNSA. The V end lost 3 bases, the J end lost 2 bases, and 8 bases lay between the germline ends. The CDR3 nucleotides read TGTGCCAGCAGCTTCTTAAGGGCCTACGAGCAGTACTTC. This gives the protein CASSFLRAYEQYF.

V usage is TRBV2 and J usage is TRBJ2-4, with TRBD1 identical over 8 bases. With V trimmed by 4 bases and J by 0 bases, 11 bases remained unmatched. This CDR3 contains 18 residues. The germline gives CDR1 SNHLY, CDR2 FYNNEI. CDR3 DNA: TGTGCCAGCAGTGCTCGCGACAGGGGACGATTAGCCAAAAACATTCAGTACTTC. This translates into CASSARDRGRLAKNIQYF.

The chain uses TRBV11-2 and TRBJ2-2, with 8 positions matching TRBD1. Per germline, CDR1 SGHAT and CDR2 FQNNGV. The CDR3 length is 16 residues. Trimming at V came to 2 bases and at J to 4 bases, leaving 6 bases not matched to a gene. The CDR3 loop is CASSLLQGTGTGELFF. CDR3 coding DNA: TGTGCCAGCAGCTTACTTCAAGGGACAGGCACCGGGGAGCTGTTTTTT.

This sequence joins TRBV27 and TRBJ1-1; unclear D gene. V lost 3 bases and J lost 1, with 6 bases in between. CDR1 and CDR2 from the germline V gene are MNHEY and SMNVEV (reference sequence). There are 13 residues in the CDR3. CDR3 sequence reads: CASSFWENTEAFF. The DNA for the CDR3 is TGTGCCAGCAGTTTCTGGGAGAACACTGAAGCTTTCTTT.

CDR3 nucleotide sequence: TGTGCCAGTAGTCGTTCGGACGGTGGATATGGCTACACCTTC. Translation: CASSRSDGGYGYTF. The chain uses TRBV19 and TRBJ1-2; the D is unclear. Looked up from germline, CDR1 is LNHDA and CDR2 is SQIVND (reference sequence). The CDR3 contains 14 residues. The V end lost 5 bases, the J end lost 5 bases, and 15 bases lay between the germline ends.

The rearrangement joins TRBV24-1 to TRBJ2-1, with D perhaps TRBD1 or TRBD2 (5 bases each). Germline values: CDR1 KGHDR, CDR2 SFDVKD. The ends were cut back, 7 bases at V and 4 bases at J, with 13 bases in the middle. This CDR3 contains 14 residues. The CDR3 DNA sequence: TGTGCCACCAGCAAGCCGGGACGGTACAATGAGCAGTTCTTC. Protein product: CATSKPGRYNEQFF.

V gene TRBV30 combines with J gene TRBJ1-1; no clear D gene. Germline V gene lookup returns CDR1 GTSNPN and CDR2 SVGIG (reference sequence). The CDR3 runs to 11 residues. V shed 5 bases and J shed 6 bases, with 10 bases lying between them. In DNA form, the CDR3 reads TGTGCCTGGGGCTTAAATGCTGAAGCTTTCTTT. It specifies CAWGLNAEAFF.

The chain joins TRBV19 to TRBJ2-7, with 7 bases that match TRBD2. The CDR3 loop spans 15 amino acids. CDR1 LNHDA and CDR2 SQIVND come from the germline V gene (reference sequence). The J segment lost 1 base and the V segment lost 3 bases, leaving 6 bases of the junction unmatched. The DNA for the CDR3 is TGTGCCAGTAGTATTGAGGCTAGCGGATCCTACGAGCAGTACTTC. It specifies CASSIEASGSYEQYF.

The chain joins TRBV14 to TRBJ2-7, with 7 bases aligning to TRBD1. The length of the CDR3 is 13 residues. The J segment lost 7 bases and the V segment lost 4 bases, leaving 7 bases of the junction unmatched. The germline gives CDR1 SGHDN, CDR2 FVKESK. The CDR3 protein is CASSPRQGGEQYF. CDR3 coding DNA: TGTGCCAGCAGCCCTCGACAGGGTGGGGAGCAGTACTTC.

The rearrangement joins TRBV10-3 to TRBJ1-5; 7 bases fit TRBD1. The CDR3 contains 14 residues. Germline loops: CDR1 ENHRY, CDR2 SYGVKD. Germline trimming cut 6 bases from V and 3 bases from J; bases unmatched to any gene: 5. The CDR3 nucleotides read TGTGCCATCAGCCCGGGACAGTTCAATCAGCCCCAGCATTTT. Protein: CAISPGQFNQPQHF.

This chain uses TRBV6-5 with TRBJ2-5; tentatively, D is TRBD2 (5 bases). Per the germline V gene, CDR1 is MNHEY and CDR2 is SVGAGI. CDR3 size: 16 residues. V was cut by 0 bases and J by 4 bases, with 15 bases left in between. The CDR3 DNA follows: TGTGCCAGCAGTTACTCGATTGGGTCGGGAATAGAGACCCAGTACTTC. It codes for CASSYSIGSGIETQYF.

The V and J genes are TRBV27 and TRBJ1-6; D call uncertain. Germline V gene data show CDR1 as MNHEY and CDR2 as SMNVEV (reference sequence). V was pared by 5 bases and J by 0 bases, with 11 bases between. There are 16 residues in the CDR3. The CDR3 DNA follows: TGTGCCAGCAGTCTTAACGCTTACTCCTATAATTCACCCCTCCACTTT. Protein: CASSLNAYSYNSPLHF.

This clone was picked up a small number of times. The rearrangement links TRBV15 to TRBJ2-6, with D perhaps assigned TRBD1 or TRBD2 (5 bases each). Germline V lookup: CDR1 LNHNV, CDR2 YYDKDF (reference sequence). The CDR3 extends over 15 amino acids. Trimming cost V 5 bases and J 4 bases, with 12 bases left between them. This CDR3 is CATSLGGTGANVLTF. In DNA, the CDR3 is TGTGCCACCAGCCTGGGTGGGACCGGGGCCAACGTCCTGACTTTC. The variable domain in full, with the rest retrieved from reference TRBV15 and TRBJ2-6, is DAMVIQNPRYQVTQFGKPVTLSCSQTLNHNVMYWYQQKSSQAPKLLFHYYDKDFNNEADTPDNFQSRRPNTSFCFLDIRSPGLGDTAMYLCATSLGGTGANVLTFGAGSRLTVL.

This clone was found a few times. J is TRBJ2-3 and V is TRBV6-4, with D hard to call. CDR1 and CDR2 (germline): MRHNA, SNTAGT. This CDR3 has 13 residues. V lost 0 bases to trimming and J lost 3 bases, with 4 bases between them. The CDR3 is CASSDSTTDTQYF. CDR3 DNA: TGTGCCAGCAGTGACTCGACTACAGATACGCAGTATTTT.

V gene TRBV11-2 combines with J gene TRBJ2-7, with 12 bases lining up with TRBD2. This CDR3 has 15 residues. V lost 2 bases and J lost 4; bases outside the gene matches: 3. Germline CDR1 reads SGHAT; CDR2 reads FQNNGV. The CDR3 region is CASSLLAGGSYEQYF. The CDR3 DNA sequence: TGTGCCAGCAGCTTACTAGCGGGAGGGTCTTACGAGCAGTACTTC.